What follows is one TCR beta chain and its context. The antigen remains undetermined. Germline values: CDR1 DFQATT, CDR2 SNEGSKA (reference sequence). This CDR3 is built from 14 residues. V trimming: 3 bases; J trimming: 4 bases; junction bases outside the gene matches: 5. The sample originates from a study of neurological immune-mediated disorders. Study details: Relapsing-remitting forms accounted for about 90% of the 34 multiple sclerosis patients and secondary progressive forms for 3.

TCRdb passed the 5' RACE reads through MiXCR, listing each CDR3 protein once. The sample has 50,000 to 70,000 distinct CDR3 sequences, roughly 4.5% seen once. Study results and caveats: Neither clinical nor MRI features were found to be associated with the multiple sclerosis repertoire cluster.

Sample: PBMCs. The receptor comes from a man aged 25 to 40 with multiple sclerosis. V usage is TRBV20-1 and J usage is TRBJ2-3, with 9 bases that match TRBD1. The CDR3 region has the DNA TGCAGTGCTAGTCGGGACAGGGCTGCAGATACGCAGTATTTT. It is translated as CSASRDRAADTQYF.